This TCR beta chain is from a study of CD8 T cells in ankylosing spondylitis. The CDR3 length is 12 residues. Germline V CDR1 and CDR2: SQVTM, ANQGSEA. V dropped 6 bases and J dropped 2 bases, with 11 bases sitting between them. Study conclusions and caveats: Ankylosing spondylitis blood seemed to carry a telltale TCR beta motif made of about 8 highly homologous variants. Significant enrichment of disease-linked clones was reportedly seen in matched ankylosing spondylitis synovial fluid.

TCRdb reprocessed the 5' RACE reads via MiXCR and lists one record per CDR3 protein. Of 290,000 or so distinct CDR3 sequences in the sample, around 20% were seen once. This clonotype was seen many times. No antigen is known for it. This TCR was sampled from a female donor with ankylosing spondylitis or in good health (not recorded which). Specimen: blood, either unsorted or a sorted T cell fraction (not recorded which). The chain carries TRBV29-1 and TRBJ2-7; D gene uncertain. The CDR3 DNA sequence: TGCAGCGTCCGAGAGACTGCCTACGAGCAGTACTTC. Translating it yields CSVRETAYEQYF.